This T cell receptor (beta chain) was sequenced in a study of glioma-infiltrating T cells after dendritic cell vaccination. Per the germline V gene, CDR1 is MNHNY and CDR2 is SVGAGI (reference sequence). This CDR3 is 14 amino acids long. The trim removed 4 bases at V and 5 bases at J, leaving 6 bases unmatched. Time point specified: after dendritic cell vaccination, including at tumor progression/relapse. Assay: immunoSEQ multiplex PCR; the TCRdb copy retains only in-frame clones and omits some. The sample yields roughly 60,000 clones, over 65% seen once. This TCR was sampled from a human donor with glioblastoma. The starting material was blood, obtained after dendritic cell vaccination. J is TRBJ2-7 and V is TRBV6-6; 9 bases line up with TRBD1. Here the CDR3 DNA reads TGTGCCAGCAGTTCGGGGACAGGGTATGACGAGCAGTACTTC. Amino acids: CASSSGTGYDEQYF.